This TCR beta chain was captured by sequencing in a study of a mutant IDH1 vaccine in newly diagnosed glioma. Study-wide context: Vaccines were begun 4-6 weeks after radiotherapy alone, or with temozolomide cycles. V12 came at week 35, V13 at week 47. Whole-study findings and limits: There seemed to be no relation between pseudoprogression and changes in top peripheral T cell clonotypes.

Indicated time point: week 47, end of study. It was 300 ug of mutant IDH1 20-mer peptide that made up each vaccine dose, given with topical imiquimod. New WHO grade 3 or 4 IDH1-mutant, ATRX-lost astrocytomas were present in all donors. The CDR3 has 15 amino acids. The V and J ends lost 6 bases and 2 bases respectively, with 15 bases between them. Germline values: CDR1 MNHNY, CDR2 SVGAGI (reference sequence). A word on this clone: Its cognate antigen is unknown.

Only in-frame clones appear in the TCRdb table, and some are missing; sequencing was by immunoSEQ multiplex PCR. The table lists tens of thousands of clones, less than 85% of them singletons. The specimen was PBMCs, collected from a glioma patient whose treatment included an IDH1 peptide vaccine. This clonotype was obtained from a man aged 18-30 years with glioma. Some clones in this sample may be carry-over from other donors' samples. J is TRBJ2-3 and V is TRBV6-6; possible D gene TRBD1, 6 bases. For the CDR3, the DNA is TGTGCCAGCAGCCTTGACAGGCGCTTCACAGATACGCAGTATTTT. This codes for CASSLDRRFTDTQYF.